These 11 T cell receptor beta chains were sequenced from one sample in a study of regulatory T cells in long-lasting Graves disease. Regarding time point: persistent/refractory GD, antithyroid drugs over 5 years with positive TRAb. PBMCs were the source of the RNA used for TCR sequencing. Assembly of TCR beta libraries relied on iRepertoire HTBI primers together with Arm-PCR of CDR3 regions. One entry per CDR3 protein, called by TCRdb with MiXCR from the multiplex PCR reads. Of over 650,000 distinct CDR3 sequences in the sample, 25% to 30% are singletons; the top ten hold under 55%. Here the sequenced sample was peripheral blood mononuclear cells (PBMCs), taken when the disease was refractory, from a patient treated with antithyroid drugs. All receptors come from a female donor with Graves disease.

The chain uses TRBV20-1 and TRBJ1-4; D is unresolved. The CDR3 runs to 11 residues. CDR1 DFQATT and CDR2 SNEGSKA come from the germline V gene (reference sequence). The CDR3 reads CSKRFGEKLFF. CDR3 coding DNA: TGCAGCAAGAGGTTCGGTGAAAAACTGTTTTTT.

As DNA, the CDR3 is TGTGCCAGCAGCTTAGAAGTGGACAGGGGATATAGCAATCAGCCCCAGCATTTT. Its protein product is CASSLEVDRGYSNQPQHF. The J gene is TRBJ1-5, the V gene TRBV7-8; 9 nucleotides align to TRBD1. Germline V gene lookup returns CDR1 SGHVS and CDR2 FQNEAQ. The CDR3 length is 18 residues. Trimming took 1 base from V and 0 from J; bases not matched to a gene: 7.

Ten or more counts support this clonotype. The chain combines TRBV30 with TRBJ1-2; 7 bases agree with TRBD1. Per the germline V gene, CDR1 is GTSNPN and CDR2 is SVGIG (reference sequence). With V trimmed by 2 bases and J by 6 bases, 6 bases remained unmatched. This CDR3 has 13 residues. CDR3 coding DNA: TGTGCCTGGAGTCCCCAGGGGGTCGATGGCTACACCTTC. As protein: CAWSPQGVDGYTF.

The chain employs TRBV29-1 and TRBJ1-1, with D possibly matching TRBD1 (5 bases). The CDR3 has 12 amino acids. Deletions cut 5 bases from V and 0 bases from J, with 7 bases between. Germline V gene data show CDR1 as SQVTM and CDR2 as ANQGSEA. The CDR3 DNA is TGCAGCGTTTGGGGGATGAACACTGAAGCTTTCTTT. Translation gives CSVWGMNTEAFF.

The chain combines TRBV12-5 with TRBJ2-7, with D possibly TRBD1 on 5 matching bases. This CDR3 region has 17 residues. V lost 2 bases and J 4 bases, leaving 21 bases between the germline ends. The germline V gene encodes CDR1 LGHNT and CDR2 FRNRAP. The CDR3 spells CASGLSVGAERTYEQYF. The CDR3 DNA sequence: TGTGCTAGTGGTTTGAGCGTGGGTGCGGAAAGGACATACGAGCAGTACTTC.

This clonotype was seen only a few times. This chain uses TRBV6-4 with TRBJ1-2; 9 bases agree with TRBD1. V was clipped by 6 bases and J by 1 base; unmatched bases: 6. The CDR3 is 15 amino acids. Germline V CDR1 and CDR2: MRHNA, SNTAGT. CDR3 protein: CASRDRGSYNYGYTF. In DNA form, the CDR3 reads TGTGCCAGCAGGGACAGGGGTAGTTATAACTATGGCTACACCTTC.

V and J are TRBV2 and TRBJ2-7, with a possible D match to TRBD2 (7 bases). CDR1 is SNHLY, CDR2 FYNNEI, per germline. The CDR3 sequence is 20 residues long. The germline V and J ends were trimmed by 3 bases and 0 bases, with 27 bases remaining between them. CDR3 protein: CASSERPSGAGASPSYEQYF. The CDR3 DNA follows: TGTGCCAGCAGTGAGAGGCCCTCGGGGGCGGGAGCGAGTCCCTCCTACGAGCAGTACTTC.

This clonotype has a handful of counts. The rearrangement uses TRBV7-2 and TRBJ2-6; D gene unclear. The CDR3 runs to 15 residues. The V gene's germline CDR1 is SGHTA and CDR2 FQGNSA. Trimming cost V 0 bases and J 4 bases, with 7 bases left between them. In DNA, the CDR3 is TGTGCCAGCAGCTTAGCGTTGAGCGGGGCCAACGTCCTGACTTTC. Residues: CASSLALSGANVLTF.

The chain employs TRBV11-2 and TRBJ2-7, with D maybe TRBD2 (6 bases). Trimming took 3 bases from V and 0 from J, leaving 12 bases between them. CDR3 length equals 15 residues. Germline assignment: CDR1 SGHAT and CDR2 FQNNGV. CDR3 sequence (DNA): TGTGCCAGCAGCTTGTCCCGGGAGAGCTCCTACGAGCAGTACTTC. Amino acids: CASSLSRESSYEQYF. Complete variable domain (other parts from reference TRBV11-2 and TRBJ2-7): EAGVAQSPRYKIIEKRQSVAFWCNPISGHATLYWYQQILGQGPKLLIQFQNNGVVDDSQLPKDRFSAERLKGVDSTLKIQPAKLEDSAVYLCASSLSRESSYEQYFGPGTRLTVT.

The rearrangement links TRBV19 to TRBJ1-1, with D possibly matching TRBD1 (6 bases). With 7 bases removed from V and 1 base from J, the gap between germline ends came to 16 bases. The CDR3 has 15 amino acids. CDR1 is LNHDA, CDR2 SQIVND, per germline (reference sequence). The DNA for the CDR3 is TGTGCCAGTACCATGGGGGACATACCGAACACTGAAGCTTTCTTT. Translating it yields CASTMGDIPNTEAFF.

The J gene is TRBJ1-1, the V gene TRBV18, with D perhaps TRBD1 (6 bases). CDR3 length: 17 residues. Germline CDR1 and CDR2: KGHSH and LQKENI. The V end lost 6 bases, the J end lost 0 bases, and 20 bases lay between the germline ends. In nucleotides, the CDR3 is TGTGCCAGCTCTCCCCCGGGGGCAGAATACATGAACACTGAAGCTTTCTTT. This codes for CASSPPGAEYMNTEAFF. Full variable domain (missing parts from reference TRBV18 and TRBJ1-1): NAGVMQNPRHLVRRRGQEARLRCSPMKGHSHVYWYRQLPEEGLKFMVYLQKENIIDESGMPKERFSAEFPKEGPSILRIQQVVRGDSAAYFCASSPPGAEYMNTEAFFGQGTRLTVV.